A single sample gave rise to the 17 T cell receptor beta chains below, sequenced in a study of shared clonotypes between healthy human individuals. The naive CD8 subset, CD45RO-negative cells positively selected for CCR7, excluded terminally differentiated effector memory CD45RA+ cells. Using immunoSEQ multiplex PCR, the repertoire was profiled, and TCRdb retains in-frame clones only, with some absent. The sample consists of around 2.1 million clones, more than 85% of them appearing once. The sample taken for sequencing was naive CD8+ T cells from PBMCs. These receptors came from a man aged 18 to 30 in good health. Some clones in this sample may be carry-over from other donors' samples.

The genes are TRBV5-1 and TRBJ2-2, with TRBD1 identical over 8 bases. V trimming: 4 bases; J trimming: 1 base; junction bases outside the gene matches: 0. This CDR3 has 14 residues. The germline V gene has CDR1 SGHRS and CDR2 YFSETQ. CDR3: CASSGTGNTGELFF. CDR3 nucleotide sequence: TGCGCCAGCAGCGGGACAGGGAACACCGGGGAGCTGTTTTTT.

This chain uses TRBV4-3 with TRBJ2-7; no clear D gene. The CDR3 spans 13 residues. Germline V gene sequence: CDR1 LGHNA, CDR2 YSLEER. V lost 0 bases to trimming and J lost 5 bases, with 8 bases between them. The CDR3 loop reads CASSQEGWDEQYF. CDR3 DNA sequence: TGCGCCAGCAGCCAAGAGGGGTGGGACGAGCAGTACTTC.

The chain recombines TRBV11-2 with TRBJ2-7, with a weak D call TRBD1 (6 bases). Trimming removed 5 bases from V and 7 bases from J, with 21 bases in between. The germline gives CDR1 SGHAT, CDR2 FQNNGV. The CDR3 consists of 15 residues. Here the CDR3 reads CASSVTGAGLREQYF. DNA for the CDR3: TGTGCCAGCAGCGTGACAGGCGCAGGCCTAAGGGAGCAGTACTTC.

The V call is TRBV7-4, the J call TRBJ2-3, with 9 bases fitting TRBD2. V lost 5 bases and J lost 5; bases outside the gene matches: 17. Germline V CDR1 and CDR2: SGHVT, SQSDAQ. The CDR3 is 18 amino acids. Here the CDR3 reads CASSESLGLAGIGDTQYF. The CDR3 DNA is TGTGCCAGCAGCGAATCCCTAGGGCTAGCGGGAATTGGAGATACGCAGTATTTT.

CDR3 in amino acids: CASTRPGTEAFF. In DNA form, the CDR3 reads TGTGCCAGCACCCGTCCCGGCACTGAAGCTTTCTTT. The chain couples TRBV28 to TRBJ1-1, with unresolved D. V gave up 7 bases and J gave up 4 bases, with 10 bases separating them. There are 12 residues in the CDR3. Germline V CDR1 and CDR2: MDHEN, SYDVKM.

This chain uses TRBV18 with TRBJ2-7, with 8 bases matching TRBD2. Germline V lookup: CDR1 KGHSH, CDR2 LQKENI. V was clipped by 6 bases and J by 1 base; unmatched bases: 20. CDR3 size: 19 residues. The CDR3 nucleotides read TGTGCCAGCTCTACATCCGTGGAGGGCGGGGGGTCAAAGTCCTACGAGCAGTACTTC. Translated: CASSTSVEGGGSKSYEQYF.

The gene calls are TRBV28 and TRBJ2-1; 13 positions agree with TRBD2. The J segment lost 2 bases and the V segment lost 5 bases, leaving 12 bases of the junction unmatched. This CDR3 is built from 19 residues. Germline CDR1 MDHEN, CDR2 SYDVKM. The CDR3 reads CASSEGLAGPYLTYNEQFF. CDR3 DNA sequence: TGTGCCAGCAGTGAGGGACTAGCGGGACCTTACTTAACCTACAATGAGCAGTTCTTC.

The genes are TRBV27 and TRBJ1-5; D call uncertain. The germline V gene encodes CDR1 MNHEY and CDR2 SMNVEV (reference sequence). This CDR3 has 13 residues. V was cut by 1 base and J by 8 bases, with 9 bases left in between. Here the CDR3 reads CASSLFVTEPQHF. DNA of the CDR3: TGTGCCAGCAGTTTATTTGTGACGGAGCCCCAGCATTTT.

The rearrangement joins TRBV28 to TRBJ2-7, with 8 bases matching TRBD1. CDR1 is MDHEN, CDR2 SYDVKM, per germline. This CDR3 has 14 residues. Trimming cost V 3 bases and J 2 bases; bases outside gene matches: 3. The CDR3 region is CASSLQGATYEQYF. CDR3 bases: TGTGCCAGCAGTTTGCAGGGGGCCACCTACGAGCAGTACTTC.

DNA of the CDR3: TGTGCCAGCAGCGAGGTAGCGGGAGACGGGGAGACCCAGTACTTC. Encoded protein: CASSEVAGDGETQYF. The chain recombines TRBV11-1 with TRBJ2-5; the match to TRBD2 covers 9 bases. V gave up 5 bases and J gave up 5 bases; unmatched junction bases: 9. This CDR3 spans 15 amino acids. Germline loops: CDR1 SGHAT, CDR2 FQDESV (reference sequence).

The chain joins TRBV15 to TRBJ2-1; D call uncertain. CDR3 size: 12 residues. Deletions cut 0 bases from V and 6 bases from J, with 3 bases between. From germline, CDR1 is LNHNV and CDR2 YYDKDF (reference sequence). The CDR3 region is CATSRDVNEQFF. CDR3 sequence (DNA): TGTGCCACCAGCAGAGATGTCAATGAGCAGTTCTTC.

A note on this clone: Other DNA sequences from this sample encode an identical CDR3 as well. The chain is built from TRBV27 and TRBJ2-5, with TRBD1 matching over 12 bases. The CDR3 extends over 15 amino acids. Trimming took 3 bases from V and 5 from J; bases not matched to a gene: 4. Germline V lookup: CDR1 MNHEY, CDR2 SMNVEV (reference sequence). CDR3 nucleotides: TGTGCCAGCAGTTTTGGGACAGGGGGCGGGGAGACCCAGTACTTC. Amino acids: CASSFGTGGGETQYF.

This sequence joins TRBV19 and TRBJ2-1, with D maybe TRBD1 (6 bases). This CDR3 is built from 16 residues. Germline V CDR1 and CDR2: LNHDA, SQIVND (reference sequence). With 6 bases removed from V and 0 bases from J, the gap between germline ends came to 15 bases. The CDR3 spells CASSIRQVSSYNEQFF. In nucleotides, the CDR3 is TGTGCCAGTAGCATACGACAGGTCAGCTCCTACAATGAGCAGTTCTTC.

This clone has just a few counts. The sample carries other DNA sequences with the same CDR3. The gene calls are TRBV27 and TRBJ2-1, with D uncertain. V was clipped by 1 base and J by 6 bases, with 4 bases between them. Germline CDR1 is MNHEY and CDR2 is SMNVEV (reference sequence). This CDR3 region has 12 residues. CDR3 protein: CASSLWGNEQFF. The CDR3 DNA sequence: TGTGCCAGCAGTTTATGGGGCAATGAGCAGTTCTTC.

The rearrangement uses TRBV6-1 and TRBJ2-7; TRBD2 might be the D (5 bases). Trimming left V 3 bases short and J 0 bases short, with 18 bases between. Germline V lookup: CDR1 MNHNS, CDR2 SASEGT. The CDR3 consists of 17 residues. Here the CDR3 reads CASSDLLGDRRSYEQYF. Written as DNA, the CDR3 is TGTGCCAGCAGTGACCTATTGGGAGACCGCCGCTCCTACGAGCAGTACTTC.

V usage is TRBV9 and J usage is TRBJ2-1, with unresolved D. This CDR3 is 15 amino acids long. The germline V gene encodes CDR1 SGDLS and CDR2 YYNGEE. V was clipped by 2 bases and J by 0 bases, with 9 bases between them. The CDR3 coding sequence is TGTGCCAGCAGCGTGGATACCCGCTCCTACAATGAGCAGTTCTTC. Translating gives CASSVDTRSYNEQFF. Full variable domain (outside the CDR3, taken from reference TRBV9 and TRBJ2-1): DSGVTQTPKHLITATGQRVTLRCSPRSGDLSVYWYQQSLDQGLQFLIQYYNGEERAKGNILERFSAQQFPDLHSELNLSSLELGDSALYFCASSVDTRSYNEQFFGPGTRLTVL.

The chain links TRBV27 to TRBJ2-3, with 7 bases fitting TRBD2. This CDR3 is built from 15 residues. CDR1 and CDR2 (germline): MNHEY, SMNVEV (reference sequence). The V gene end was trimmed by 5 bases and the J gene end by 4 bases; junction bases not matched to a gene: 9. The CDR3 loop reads CASSPSAGLADTQYF. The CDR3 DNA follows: TGTGCCAGCAGTCCCTCAGCGGGATTAGCAGATACGCAGTATTTT.